This record looks at one T cell receptor beta chain sequence and its context. Original handling: Estimation of nucleated cell counts was performed using reference gene primer amplification. Produced via immunoSEQ multiplex PCR; TCRdb's table is partial and in-frame only. V and J calls and clone size are those listed in that table; D and trimming were worked out from the DNA. The sample shows 150,000 to 180,000 clones, over 70% of them seen only once. The data are from a study of blood T cell repertoires in COVID-19. As for the study in general: The United States, Italy and Spain were the sources of the acute and convalescent COVID-19 samples. PBMCs, B-cell-depleted T cells, or T cells provided the cDNA or gDNA that made up the material.

Germline V gene data show CDR1 as SGHTA and CDR2 as FQGNSA. Trimming cost V 6 bases and J 3 bases; bases outside gene matches: 6. This CDR3 region has 14 residues. This TCR came from a man aged 60-69 years with acute or convalescent COVID-19. The specimen sequenced was peripheral blood. The chain combines TRBV7-2 with TRBJ2-3; 7 nucleotides line up with TRBD1. CDR3 amino acids: CASSTGVGTDTQYF. The CDR3 nucleotides are TGTGCCAGCAGTACAGGGGTGGGAACAGATACGCAGTATTTT.